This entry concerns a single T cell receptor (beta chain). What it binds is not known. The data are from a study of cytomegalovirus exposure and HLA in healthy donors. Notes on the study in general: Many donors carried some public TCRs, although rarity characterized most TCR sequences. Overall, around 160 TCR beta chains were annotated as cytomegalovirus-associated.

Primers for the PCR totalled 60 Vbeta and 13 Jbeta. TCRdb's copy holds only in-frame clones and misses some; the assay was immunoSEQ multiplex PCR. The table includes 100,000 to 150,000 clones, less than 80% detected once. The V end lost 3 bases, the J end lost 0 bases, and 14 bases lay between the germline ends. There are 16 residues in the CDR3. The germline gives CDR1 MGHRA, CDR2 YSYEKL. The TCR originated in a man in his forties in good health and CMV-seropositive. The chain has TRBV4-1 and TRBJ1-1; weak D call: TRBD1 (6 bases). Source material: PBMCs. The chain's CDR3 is CASSHPGEGMNTEAFF. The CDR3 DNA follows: TGCGCCAGCAGCCACCCAGGGGAGGGGATGAACACTGAAGCTTTCTTT.